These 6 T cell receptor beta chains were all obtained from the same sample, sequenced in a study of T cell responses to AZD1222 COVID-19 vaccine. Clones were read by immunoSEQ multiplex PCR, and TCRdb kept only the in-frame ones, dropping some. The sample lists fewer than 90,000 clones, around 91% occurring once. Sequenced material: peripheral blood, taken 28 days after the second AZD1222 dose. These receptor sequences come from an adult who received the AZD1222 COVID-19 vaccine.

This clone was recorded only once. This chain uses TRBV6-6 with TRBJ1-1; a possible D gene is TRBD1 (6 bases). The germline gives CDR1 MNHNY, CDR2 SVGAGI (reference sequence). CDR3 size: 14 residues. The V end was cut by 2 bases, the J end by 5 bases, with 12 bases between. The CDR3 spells CASSYRAGETEAFF. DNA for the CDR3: TGTGCCAGCAGTTACAGGGCAGGGGAGACTGAAGCTTTCTTT.

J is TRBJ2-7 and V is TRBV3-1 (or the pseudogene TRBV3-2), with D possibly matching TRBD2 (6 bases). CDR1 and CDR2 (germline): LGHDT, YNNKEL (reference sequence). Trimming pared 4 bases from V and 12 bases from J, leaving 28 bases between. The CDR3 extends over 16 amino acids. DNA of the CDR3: TGTGCCAGCAGCCCTTGGGTAGGCGGGGAGATCCTTACATGGTACTTC. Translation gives CASSPWVGGEILTWYF.

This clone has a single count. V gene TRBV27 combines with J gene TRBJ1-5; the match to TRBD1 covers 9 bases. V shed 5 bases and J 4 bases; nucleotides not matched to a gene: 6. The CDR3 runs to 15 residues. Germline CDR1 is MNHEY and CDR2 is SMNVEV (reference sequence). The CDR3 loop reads CASSGTGTGNQPQHF. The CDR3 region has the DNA TGTGCCAGCAGTGGAACCGGGACAGGGAATCAGCCCCAGCATTTT.

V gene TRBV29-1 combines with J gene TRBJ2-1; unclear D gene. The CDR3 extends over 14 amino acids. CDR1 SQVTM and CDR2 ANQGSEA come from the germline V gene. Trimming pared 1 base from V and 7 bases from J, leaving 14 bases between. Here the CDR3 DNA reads TGCAGCGTTGAAGGTCCTGGGCTTTTGAATGAGCAGTTCTTC. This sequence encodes CSVEGPGLLNEQFF.

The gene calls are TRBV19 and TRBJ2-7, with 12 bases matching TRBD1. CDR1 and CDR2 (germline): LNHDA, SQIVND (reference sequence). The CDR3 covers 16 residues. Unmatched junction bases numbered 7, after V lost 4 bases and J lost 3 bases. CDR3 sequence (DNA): TGTGCCAGTAGTAGAGGGACAGGGGGCGCAAACTACGAGCAGTACTTC. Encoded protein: CASSRGTGGANYEQYF.

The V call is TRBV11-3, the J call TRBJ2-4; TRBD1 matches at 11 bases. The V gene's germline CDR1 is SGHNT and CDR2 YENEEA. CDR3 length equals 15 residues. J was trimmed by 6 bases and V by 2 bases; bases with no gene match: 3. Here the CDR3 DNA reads TGTGCCAGCAGCTTAAGGGGGACAGGGGGAAACATTCAGTACTTC. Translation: CASSLRGTGGNIQYF.